The source of this TCR beta chain is a study of blood T cell repertoires in COVID-19 (dated by TCRdb to the early 2020s). About the investigation overall: Samples from collaborators originated in the United States, Italy and Spain and spanned both the acute and convalescent phases of COVID-19. The prospective study material was composed of cDNA or gDNA derived from T cells, B-cell-depleted T cells, or PBMCs. Deeply sampled blood TCRbeta repertoires from subjects exposed to, actively infected with, or recovered from COVID-19 were included in the dataset. The repertoires were released in a freely available public database intended as a resource for research on the immune response to SARS-CoV-2. The samples were drawn from the first 160 participants of the ongoing ImmuneRACE study and from 950 to 1,500 subjects provided by 6 global collaborators. Sample metadata almost always included a de-identified subject ID, COVID-19 status, age in years and sex. Where available, HLA class I and class II types were obtained from metadata supplied by the sample provider rather than from assay-based typing.

TCRbeta CDR3 regions were amplified from genomic DNA using the immunoSEQ Assay, a bias-controlled multiplex PCR. As for the original processing: The number of nucleated cells in each sample was estimated from the amplification of reference gene primers within the assay. To quantify the absolute abundance of each unique TCRbeta CDR3 rearrangement, sequence reads were collapsed and filtered. Productive Simpson clonality was computed per sample as the square root of Simpson's diversity index over productive rearrangements. TCRdb retrieved this table from immuneACCESS and kept in-frame rearrangements only. Not all clones are present; in checked studies, unresolved V genes account for under half, and no reason is known for the remainder. That table supplies the V and J calls and clone size; D and trimming were determined from the DNA. The sample table contains around 220,000 clones; only one count was recorded for approximately 87% of them. The top ten hold 2.2% of the sample.

Summary of the overall study and its limitations: Clinical and demographic metadata were provided uncurated, with the amount varying by source and participant.

The collaborating institutions used their own protocols to collect whole blood in K2EDTA tubes. For TCRbeta analysis, collaborators shipped samples as frozen whole blood, isolated PBMCs, or DNA extracted from either of those sample types. Cut back by 1 base and 4 bases, the V and J ends lie 13 bases apart. The CDR3 covers 15 residues, taking in both the cysteine and the phenylalanine. CDR3 DNA is the only sequence kept; it has 45 bases, read in frame from the first base. CDR1 and CDR2 are drawn from the germline V gene: SGHTA, FQGNSA. In the case of this clone: Its antigen is unknown. No quality values exist for individual bases; no much larger clone is one base distant.

The clonotype originates from a woman aged 45 to 65 with acute or convalescent COVID-19. Sequenced material: peripheral blood. The rearrangement combines TRBV7-2 with TRBJ2-5; the D region possibly corresponds to TRBD2 (5 bases align). The sequence in DNA is TGTGCCAGCAGCTTAGTTAGGGAGAAGGGAGAGACCCAGTACTTC. The translation is CASSLVREKGETQYF.